This T cell receptor (beta chain) was recovered during a study of CD8 T cells in Susac syndrome. Whole-study results and caveats: The authors acknowledged that their TCR sequencing and HLA analysis involved a relatively small number of individuals.

The V gene's germline CDR1 is LGHDT and CDR2 YNNKEL (reference sequence). There are 17 residues in the CDR3. The junction had 11 bases not matched to a gene; V was cut back by 1 base and J by 7 bases. As to this clonotype: The antigen remains unidentified.

An input of roughly 0.5 to 1 ug of RNA was subjected to reverse transcription using random hexamers. The TCR beta CDR3 was amplified by immunoSEQ multiplex PCR across 54 Vbeta, 13 Jbeta. MiXCR was run by TCRdb on the immunoSEQ multiplex PCR reads, yielding one entry per CDR3 protein. The profile shows tens of thousands of distinct CDR3 sequences, 93% of them singletons. This chain uses TRBV3-1 with TRBJ2-1, with 9 bases aligning to TRBD2. This receptor was identified in a human donor with Susac syndrome. The sequencing input was CD8+ T cells from PBMCs. The chain's CDR3 is CASSQAHLSGGGNEQFF. CDR3 sequence (DNA): TGTGCCAGCAGCCAAGCCCATCTTAGCGGGGGAGGGAATGAGCAGTTCTTC.